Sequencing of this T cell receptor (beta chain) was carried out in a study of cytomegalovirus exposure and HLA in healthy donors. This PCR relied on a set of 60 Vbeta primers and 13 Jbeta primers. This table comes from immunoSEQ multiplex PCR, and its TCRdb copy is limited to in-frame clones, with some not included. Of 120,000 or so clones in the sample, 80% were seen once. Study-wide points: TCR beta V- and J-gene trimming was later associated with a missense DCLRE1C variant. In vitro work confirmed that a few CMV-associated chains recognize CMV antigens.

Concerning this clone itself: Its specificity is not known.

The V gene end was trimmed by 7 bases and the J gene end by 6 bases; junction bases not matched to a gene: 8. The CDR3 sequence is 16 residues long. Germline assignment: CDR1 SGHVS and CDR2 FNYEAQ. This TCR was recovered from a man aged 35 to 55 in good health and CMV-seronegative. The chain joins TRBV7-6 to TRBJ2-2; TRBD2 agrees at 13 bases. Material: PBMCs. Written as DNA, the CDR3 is TGTGCCAGCACCGCGACTAGCGGGAGGTACGCCGGGGAGCTGTTTTTT. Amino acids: CASTATSGRYAGELFF.